A selection of T cell receptor beta chains follows, all from one sample in a study of cytomegalovirus exposure and HLA in healthy donors. Assay used: immunoSEQ multiplex PCR; TCRdb lists only in-frame clones, some missing. The sample consists of some 200,000 clones, roughly 84% of them appearing once. The source material was PBMCs. Source of these receptors: a woman aged 45-65 years in good health and CMV-seropositive. Both conserved end residues are part of each CDR3. A D gene is named only where the DNA matches it firmly.

D gene: -
J gene: TRBJ2-7
V gene: TRBV6-5
CDR3 protein: CASSLIRESLFEQYF

D gene: TRBD1
J gene: TRBJ1-2
V gene: TRBV27
CDR3 protein: CASRILIQGNYGYTF

D gene: -
J gene: TRBJ1-1
V gene: TRBV11-3
CDR3 protein: CASSLTGIENTEAFF

D gene: -
J gene: TRBJ1-2
V gene: TRBV27
CDR3 protein: CASSLLAGSYGYTF

D gene: TRBD1
J gene: TRBJ2-1
V gene: TRBV29-1
CDR3 protein: CSVPAGGGEQFF

D gene: -
J gene: TRBJ1-4
V gene: TRBV6-5
CDR3 protein: CASSYESAGSEKLFF

D gene: TRBD1
J gene: TRBJ1-4
V gene: TRBV28
CDR3 protein: CASSTGVRNEKLFF

D gene: -
J gene: TRBJ1-1
V gene: TRBV2
CDR3 protein: CASSLKQGVWTEAFF

D gene: -
J gene: TRBJ2-5
V gene: TRBV6-1
CDR3 protein: CASSEVSGSETQYF

D gene: TRBD2
J gene: TRBJ2-1
V gene: TRBV7-2
CDR3 protein: CASSLSSGGGGNEQFF

D gene: -
J gene: TRBJ2-7
V gene: TRBV18
CDR3 protein: CASSPGTGVYEQYF

D gene: -
J gene: TRBJ2-4
V gene: TRBV19
CDR3 protein: CASTELAKNIQYF

D gene: -
J gene: TRBJ2-3
V gene: TRBV7-2
CDR3 protein: CASSPGLNTDTQYF

D gene: -
J gene: TRBJ2-7
V gene: TRBV10-3
CDR3 protein: CASSTGSSYEQYF

D gene: -
J gene: TRBJ2-3
V gene: TRBV7-3
CDR3 protein: CASSYGTADTQYF

D gene: -
J gene: TRBJ1-2
V gene: TRBV30
CDR3 protein: CAWSGQTTVPNYGYTF

D gene: TRBD1
J gene: TRBJ1-2
V gene: TRBV29-1
CDR3 protein: CSVPDRGINYGYTF

D gene: TRBD1
J gene: TRBJ1-5
V gene: TRBV5-1
CDR3 protein: CASSRGTGDNQPQHF

D gene: -
J gene: TRBJ2-7
V gene: TRBV19
CDR3 protein: CASSDTYYEQYF

D gene: TRBD1
J gene: TRBJ1-2
V gene: TRBV5-1
CDR3 protein: CASSTTGYNGYTF

D gene: -
J gene: TRBJ1-1
V gene: TRBV6-6
CDR3 protein: CASSRQEAFF

D gene: -
J gene: TRBJ2-1
V gene: TRBV4-2
CDR3 protein: CASSQDPGGLSNEQFF

D gene: -
J gene: -
V gene: TRBV28
CDR3 protein: CASRGGQVSSYEQYF

D gene: -
J gene: TRBJ2-6
V gene: TRBV5-1
CDR3 protein: CASSLGGDLGSGANVLTF

D gene: TRBD2
J gene: TRBJ2-1
V gene: TRBV7-3
CDR3 protein: CASSLTITSGAYNEQFF

D gene: -
J gene: TRBJ1-4
V gene: TRBV6-5
CDR3 protein: CASSYNIPSTNEKLFF

D gene: TRBD1
J gene: TRBJ1-5
V gene: TRBV19
CDR3 protein: CASSGDRGPFQPQHF

D gene: -
J gene: TRBJ2-5
V gene: TRBV13
CDR3 protein: CASSLEAGRGETQYF

D gene: -
J gene: TRBJ2-7
V gene: TRBV28
CDR3 protein: CASRSFETGVYEQYF

D gene: -
J gene: TRBJ1-1
V gene: TRBV6-5
CDR3 protein: CASRMDSLNTEAFF

D gene: TRBD1
J gene: TRBJ2-7
V gene: TRBV10-3
CDR3 protein: CASKRQGNDYEQYF

D gene: TRBD1
J gene: TRBJ2-1
V gene: TRBV19
CDR3 protein: CASSSTGGNEQFF

D gene: TRBD1
J gene: TRBJ2-5
V gene: TRBV6-6
CDR3 protein: CASSPSDRRQETQYF

D gene: TRBD1
J gene: TRBJ1-1
V gene: TRBV7-2
CDR3 protein: CASSPRTGKVTEAFF

D gene: -
J gene: TRBJ2-1
V gene: TRBV11-2
CDR3 protein: CASSLSADYNEQFF

D gene: TRBD2
J gene: TRBJ2-1
V gene: TRBV4-1
CDR3 protein: CASRQQLAGDHNEQFF

D gene: TRBD1
J gene: TRBJ1-2
V gene: TRBV2
CDR3 protein: CASGTGARGYTF

D gene: TRBD1
J gene: TRBJ2-2
V gene: TRBV19
CDR3 protein: CASSQTGGNTGELFF

D gene: -
J gene: TRBJ1-4
V gene: TRBV21-1
CDR3 protein: CASSKVRRDRGKLFF

D gene: TRBD2
J gene: TRBJ2-5
V gene: TRBV5-4
CDR3 protein: CASSLALAGGQETQYF

D gene: -
J gene: TRBJ2-3
V gene: TRBV29-1
CDR3 protein: CSVRKGTDTQYF

D gene: TRBD2
J gene: TRBJ2-7
V gene: TRBV27
CDR3 protein: CASSVPPGLAGSYEQYF

D gene: -
J gene: TRBJ2-5
V gene: TRBV6-1
CDR3 protein: CASRIGTTETQYF